These 30 T cell receptor beta chains were sequenced from one sample in a study of neurological immune-mediated disorders. TCRdb used MiXCR to reprocess the 5' RACE reads, holding one entry per CDR3 protein. The profile shows 84,000 or so distinct CDR3 sequences, around a tenth of them singletons. Material: PBMCs. The receptor set was obtained from a man aged 35-49 years in good health.

This clonotype was counted many times. The V and J genes are TRBV5-1 and TRBJ2-2; D remains ambiguous. The V end was cut by 0 bases, the J end by 7 bases, with 16 bases between. The CDR3 loop spans 16 amino acids. In germline, CDR1 is SGHRS, CDR2 YFSETQ. CDR3 bases: TGCGCCAGCAGCTTGGGCCCTTCGGGCTCGTTCGGGGAGCTGTTTTTT. Its translation is CASSLGPSGSFGELFF.

This clonotype was found many times. The V and J genes are TRBV7-9 and TRBJ2-7; D is unclear. Trimming removed 6 bases at V and 0 bases at J, with 18 bases between. Germline V lookup: CDR1 SEHNR, CDR2 FQNEAQ (reference sequence). The CDR3 sequence is 16 residues long. CDR3 protein: CASSSQGTAFSYEQYF. The CDR3 DNA is TGTGCCAGCAGTTCCCAAGGTACAGCTTTCTCCTACGAGCAGTACTTC.

Many counts were recorded for this clonotype. CDR3 nucleotides: TGTGCCAGCAGCGTAGCACTCGGGGGGGCCAGTGTTACGCAGTATTTT. It specifies CASSVALGGASVTQYF. J is TRBJ2-3 and V is TRBV9, with 8 bases matching TRBD2. Looked up from germline, CDR1 is SGDLS and CDR2 is YYNGEE. CDR3 length: 16 amino acids. Unmatched junction bases numbered 11, after V lost 0 bases and J lost 8 bases.

The J gene is TRBJ1-5, the V gene TRBV2; TRBD1 might be the D (6 bases). V was pared by 5 bases and J by 3 bases, with 8 bases between. Germline lookup yields CDR1 SNHLY and CDR2 FYNNEI. This CDR3 has 13 residues. CDR3 in amino acids: CASSRQDNQPQHF. CDR3 nucleotide sequence: TGTGCCAGCAGTCGACAGGACAATCAGCCCCAGCATTTT. Based on the CDR3 plus reference TRBV2 and TRBJ1-5, the full variable domain is EPEVTQTPSHQVTQMGQEVILRCVPISNHLYFYWYRQILGQKVEFLVSFYNNEISEKSEIFDDQFSVERPDGSNFTLKIRSTKLEDSAMYFCASSRQDNQPQHFGDGTRLSIL.

This clonotype was observed many times. The chain is built from TRBV5-6 and TRBJ2-7; D possibly corresponds to TRBD2 (5 bases). CDR1 and CDR2 from the germline V gene are SGHDT and YYEEEE. The CDR3 has 13 amino acids. Trimming left V 5 bases short and J 0 bases short, with 9 bases between. The chain's CDR3 is CASSHGSSYEQYF. CDR3 nucleotide sequence: TGTGCCAGCAGTCATGGGAGCTCCTACGAGCAGTACTTC.

This clonotype has ten or more counts. This chain uses TRBV5-4 with TRBJ2-1; perhaps D is TRBD1 or TRBD2 (7 bases each). Germline V gene sequence: CDR1 SGHNT, CDR2 YYREEE (reference sequence). This CDR3 has 15 residues. The ends were cut back, 6 bases at V and 7 bases at J, with 20 bases in the middle. CDR3 sequence: CASTPRGGGWNEQFF. Here the CDR3 DNA reads TGTGCCAGCACCCCCAGGGGGGGAGGTTGGAATGAGCAGTTCTTC.

Remarks on this clonotype: A much larger clonotype is one base distant, so this may be a read error. The V gene is TRBV9, the J gene TRBJ2-4; D gene unclear. The CDR3 totals 14 residues. CDR1 is SGDLS, CDR2 YYNGEE, per germline. The V gene lost 4 bases and the J gene lost 6 bases, with 14 bases spanning the gap. The CDR3 DNA is TGTGCCAGCAGCTCCGAGGACGAAGTAAACATTCAGTACTTC. Translated: CASSSEDEVNIQYF.

This clonotype showed up many times. This chain connects TRBV20-1 to TRBJ2-4; 7 positions agree with TRBD1. Losses at the gene ends were 7 bases for V and 6 bases for J; bases not matched to a gene: 9. This CDR3 region has 13 residues. Germline-derived CDR1 and CDR2 are DFQATT and SNEGSKA (reference sequence). CDR3 sequence: CSVRGRGSNIQYF. The CDR3 DNA is TGCAGTGTTAGGGGGCGAGGATCAAACATTCAGTACTTC.

This clonotype was detected many times. V and J are TRBV3-1 and TRBJ2-5, with D uncertain. CDR1 LGHDT and CDR2 YNNKEL come from the germline V gene (reference sequence). The CDR3 has 11 residues. V shed 6 bases and J shed 4 bases, with 6 bases lying between them. As DNA, the CDR3 is TGTGCCAGCAGGCTTTTAGAGACCCAGTACTTC. Encoded protein: CASRLLETQYF.

The rearrangement links TRBV30 to TRBJ2-7; 8 bases fit TRBD2. The CDR3 is 12 residues long. V was pared by 7 bases and J by 7 bases, with 9 bases of the junction left unmatched. Looked up from germline, CDR1 is GTSNPN and CDR2 is SVGIG (reference sequence). In nucleotides, the CDR3 is TGTGCCTTCGGGCGGGGGGTTGGTGAGCAGTACTTC. It yields the protein CAFGRGVGEQYF.

Of note for this clonotype: A read error is possible here, since a much larger clone lies one base away. The chain is built from TRBV7-9 and TRBJ2-7, with D tentatively TRBD1 or TRBD2 (5 bases each). CDR1 and CDR2 (germline): SEHNR, FQNEAQ (reference sequence). The CDR3 consists of 13 residues. The CDR3 bases are TGTGACAGCAGCTTGGGGGACGACTACGAGCAGTACTTC. Protein: CDSSLGDDYEQYF.

There are many counts of this clonotype. The V call is TRBV6-5, the J call TRBJ2-4, with D unclear. The CDR3 has 14 residues. The ends were cut back, 5 bases at V and 6 bases at J, with 14 bases in the middle. In germline, CDR1 is MNHEY, CDR2 SVGAGI. The CDR3 sequence is CASSRSRTANIQYF. As DNA, the CDR3 is TGTGCCAGCAGTCGATCCCGAACTGCAAACATTCAGTACTTC.

This clonotype came up many times. The V gene is TRBV18, the J gene TRBJ2-3, with TRBD2 identical over 9 bases. Unmatched junction bases numbered 7, after V lost 10 bases and J lost 2 bases. The CDR3 spans 14 residues. Looked up from germline, CDR1 is KGHSH and CDR2 is LQKENI. As DNA, the CDR3 is TGTGCCACCAAGACTAGCGGCTCCACAGATACGCAGTATTTT. This sequence encodes CATKTSGSTDTQYF.

The rearrangement uses TRBV27 and TRBJ2-1; 7 nucleotides line up with TRBD2. Germline assignment: CDR1 MNHEY and CDR2 SMNVEV (reference sequence). The CDR3 has 17 residues. The trim removed 2 bases at V and 5 bases at J, leaving 12 bases unmatched. CDR3 protein: CASSLRWGGRRDNEQFF. As DNA, the CDR3 is TGTGCCAGCAGTTTAAGATGGGGCGGGAGAAGAGACAATGAGCAGTTCTTC.

This clonotype was counted ten times or more. The chain links TRBV14 to TRBJ2-1, with TRBD1 as a possible D gene (5 bases). CDR1 and CDR2 (germline): SGHDN, FVKESK. The CDR3 spans 15 residues. Trimming stripped 1 base from V and 7 bases from J, with 14 bases between. The CDR3 here is CASSQGVGASNEQFF. The CDR3 DNA is TGTGCCAGCAGCCAAGGTGTAGGGGCTTCAAATGAGCAGTTCTTC. The full variable domain, with the rest looked up from reference TRBV14 and TRBJ2-1, is EAGVTQFPSHSVIEKGQTVTLRCDPISGHDNLYWYRRVMGKEIKFLLHFVKESKQDESGMPNNRFLAERTGGTYSTLKVQPAELEDSGVYFCASSQGVGASNEQFFGPGTRLTVL.

By frequency in the sample, this clonotype is medium-sized. The gene calls are TRBV3-1 and TRBJ1-5; no clear D gene. Germline values: CDR1 LGHDT, CDR2 YNNKEL (reference sequence). The CDR3 runs to 16 residues. V lost 2 bases, J lost 1 base, and 12 bases lay in between. The CDR3 nucleotides are TGTGCCAGCAGCCAACGAGGGTACGGGAGCAATCAGCCCCAGCATTTT. It translates to CASSQRGYGSNQPQHF.

J is TRBJ2-1 and V is TRBV20-1; the match to TRBD2 covers 13 bases. Per germline, CDR1 DFQATT and CDR2 SNEGSKA (reference sequence). The V and J ends lost 5 bases and 9 bases, in that order; junction bases with no gene match: 10. This CDR3 has 15 amino acids. As DNA, the CDR3 is TGCAGTGCTGTAACTAGCGGGAGGGCCTATAGTGAGCAGTTCTTC. Protein product: CSAVTSGRAYSEQFF.

The table lists this clonotype with many counts. V gene TRBV3-1 combines with J gene TRBJ2-1; maybe TRBD2 (5 bases). The germline gives CDR1 LGHDT, CDR2 YNNKEL (reference sequence). V lost 1 base, J lost 9 bases, and 13 bases lay in between. This CDR3 region has 14 residues. In DNA form, the CDR3 reads TGTGCCAGCAGCCAAGGTCTAGCTGAGGGTGAGCAGTTCTTC. Encoded protein: CASSQGLAEGEQFF.

Many counts were recorded for this clonotype. The chain joins TRBV5-1 to TRBJ1-2, with TRBD1 matching over 8 bases. The trim removed 4 bases at V and 4 bases at J, leaving 6 bases unmatched. The CDR3 has 14 amino acids. Germline V gene data show CDR1 as SGHRS and CDR2 as YFSETQ. CDR3: CASSIGTGGYGYTF. The DNA of the CDR3 is TGCGCCAGCAGCATAGGGACAGGAGGCTATGGCTACACCTTC.

This clonotype was found many times. The chain joins TRBV5-1 to TRBJ2-3, with D perhaps matching TRBD1 (6 bases). The CDR3 loop spans 14 amino acids. Trimming left V 4 bases short and J 5 bases short, with 14 bases between. Per germline, CDR1 SGHRS and CDR2 YFSETQ. The CDR3 DNA reads as TGCGCCAGCAGCGGGGGCCTCCTGGGAGATACGCAGTATTTT. Its protein is CASSGGLLGDTQYF.

This clonotype was seen at least ten times. This chain joins TRBV6-5 and TRBJ1-5; D is perhaps TRBD1 (6 bases). Trimming took 0 bases from V and 1 from J, leaving 7 bases between them. CDR1 and CDR2 (germline): MNHEY, SVGAGI. The CDR3 extends over 15 amino acids. The CDR3 DNA reads TGTGCCAGCAGTTACTCGGGGGCGAGCAATCAGCCCCAGCATTTT. It translates to CASSYSGASNQPQHF.

This clonotype has at least ten counts. The chain has TRBV24-1 and TRBJ2-1; D not resolved. Germline V gene lookup returns CDR1 KGHDR and CDR2 SFDVKD. Trimming removed 4 bases at V and 0 bases at J, with 12 bases between. This CDR3 is built from 16 residues. In DNA form, the CDR3 reads TGTGCCACCAGTGACTCTATACCTAGCTCCTACAATGAGCAGTTCTTC. Translating gives CATSDSIPSSYNEQFF.

Many counts were recorded for this clonotype. The chain joins TRBV4-1 to TRBJ2-1, with 11 bases lining up with TRBD2. This CDR3 has 17 amino acids. The junction had 15 bases not matched to a gene; V was cut back by 4 bases and J by 10 bases. CDR1 is MGHRA and CDR2 is YSYEKL in the germline V gene. In DNA form, the CDR3 reads TGCGCCAGCAGCCCTACGAGCCGGGACTTAGCGGGGGGGGAGCAGTTCTTC. Protein sequence: CASSPTSRDLAGGEQFF.

In this sample, this clonotype turned up once. Since a much larger clone is just one base distant, this may be a read error. The chain has TRBV6-2 or TRBV6-3 and TRBJ1-1, with D tentatively TRBD1 (5 bases). CDR1 and CDR2 from the germline V gene are MNHEY and SVGEGT. The CDR3 consists of 12 residues. The CDR3 region is CASSGGSGRAYF. The DNA of the CDR3 is TGTGCCAGCAGTGGGGGGAGTGGTAGAGCTTACTTT.

In this sample, this clonotype turned up many times. This chain connects TRBV5-1 to TRBJ2-2; 7 nucleotides align to TRBD1. V shed 6 bases, J shed 2 bases, and the junction held 7 bases outside the gene matches. Per germline, CDR1 SGHRS and CDR2 YFSETQ. The CDR3 is made up of 15 amino acids. DNA for the CDR3: TGCGCCAGCACCCCGGGACAGCCAAACACCGGGGAGCTGTTTTTT. Encoded protein: CASTPGQPNTGELFF.

This clonotype was detected many times. The chain carries TRBV29-1 and TRBJ1-2; 10 bases line up with TRBD1. The CDR3 has 13 amino acids. CDR1 and CDR2 from the germline V gene are SQVTM and ANQGSEA. With V trimmed by 6 bases and J by 2 bases, 3 bases remained unmatched. CDR3 amino acids: CSVGTGANYGYTF. In DNA, the CDR3 is TGCAGCGTGGGGACAGGGGCAAACTATGGCTACACCTTC.

This clonotype was picked up many times. This chain connects TRBV28 to TRBJ1-5; D remains ambiguous. CDR3 length equals 14 residues. Germline CDR1 reads MDHEN; CDR2 reads SYDVKM. Trimming left V 5 bases short and J 4 bases short, with 12 bases between. The CDR3 here is CASSRQLGNQPQHF. The CDR3 coding sequence is TGTGCCAGCAGTCGCCAATTGGGGAATCAGCCCCAGCATTTT.

The chain is built from TRBV5-1 and TRBJ2-7; D perhaps matches TRBD2 (6 bases). Germline V lookup: CDR1 SGHRS, CDR2 YFSETQ. The CDR3 consists of 14 residues. Trimming stripped 2 bases from V and 1 base from J, with 10 bases between. The CDR3 region has the DNA TGCGCCAGCAGCTTTGCCGGGGGTTCCTACGAGCAGTACTTC. Translating it yields CASSFAGGSYEQYF. The full variable domain, in which reference TRBV5-1 and TRBJ2-7 provide the parts outside the CDR3, is KAGVTQTPRYLIKTRGQQVTLSCSPISGHRSVSWYQQTPGQGLQFLFEYFSETQRNKGNFPGRFSGRQFSNSRSEMNVSTLELGDSALYLCASSFAGGSYEQYFGPGTRLTVT.

This clonotype was seen ten or more times. The rearrangement uses TRBV3-1 and TRBJ2-1, with D possibly being TRBD2 (6 bases). Germline V gives CDR1 LGHDT, CDR2 YNNKEL (reference sequence). There are 20 residues in the CDR3. V lost 4 bases and J lost 0, with 25 bases in between. CDR3 region: CASSPRWGDPSSSSYNEQFF. The CDR3 DNA follows: TGTGCCAGCAGCCCGAGGTGGGGGGACCCTTCTTCGAGCTCCTACAATGAGCAGTTCTTC.

This clonotype was detected many times. The V gene is TRBV12-3 or TRBV12-4, the J gene TRBJ1-1, with D perhaps TRBD1 (5 bases). CDR3 length: 15 residues. Between the trimmed V and J ends, which lost 6 bases and 1 base, there was a span of 15 bases. The CDR3 sequence is CASRREGSENTEAFF. As DNA, the CDR3 is TGTGCCAGCAGACGGGAGGGGTCTGAGAACACTGAAGCTTTCTTT.